A single sample gave rise to the 24 T cell receptor beta chains below, sequenced in a study of low-dose radiotherapy and immunotherapy resistance in tumors. Documented time point: before trial treatment. With TRAV- and TRBV-specific primers, first-strand cDNA was made, covering the alpha and beta chains. The PCR that amplified TCRs ran for roughly 20 cycles, relying on a constant-region primer and a V-primer adapter. TCRdb used MiXCR to reprocess the reads, holding one entry per CDR3 protein. The repertoire holds tens of thousands of distinct CDR3 sequences, with around 30% as singletons. The sample here was PBMCs, taken before treatment. These receptors were collected from a male donor with gallbladder cancer.

About this clonotype: A far larger clone is just one base off, so this is likely a read error. This chain uses TRBV6-5 with TRBJ2-7; D remains unclear. This CDR3 has 14 amino acids. V shed 6 bases and J shed 3 bases, with 15 bases lying between them. Germline V CDR1 and CDR2: MNHEY, SVGAGI. In DNA form, the CDR3 reads TGTGCCAGCAGCGCCCTATGGGTTAACTACGAGCAGTACTTC. The encoded protein is CASSALWVNYEQYF.

At least ten counts were recorded for this clonotype. The genes are TRBV7-2 and TRBJ2-1; D unresolved. The CDR3 consists of 12 residues. The V end was cut by 0 bases, the J end by 9 bases, with 6 bases between. Germline V CDR1 and CDR2: SGHTA, FQGNSA. The CDR3 here is CASSLASGEQFF. The CDR3 DNA follows: TGTGCCAGCAGCTTAGCGTCGGGTGAGCAGTTCTTC.

In this sample, this clonotype turned up many times. The CDR3 nucleotides read TGTGCCAGCACCACAGCGGGGGGCGACTCCTACGAGCAGTACTTC. This encodes CASTTAGGDSYEQYF. This chain joins TRBV6-2 or TRBV6-3 and TRBJ2-7; 9 positions agree with TRBD2. This CDR3 comprises 15 residues. J lost 0 bases, V lost 7 bases, and 7 bases had no gene match. The germline V gene encodes CDR1 MNHEY and CDR2 SVGEGT.

Comment on this clonotype: A far bigger clonotype differs at one base, so this is likely a read error. The chain carries TRBV19 and TRBJ2-1; 12 positions match TRBD1. CDR3 length: 14 amino acids. Germline V lookup: CDR1 LNHDA, CDR2 SQIVND (reference sequence). Trimming removed 8 bases from V and 10 bases from J; junction bases left unmatched: 9. The CDR3 protein is CASRRGQGAYEQFF. The CDR3 DNA sequence: TGTGCCAGTCGGAGGGGACAGGGGGCCTACGAGCAGTTCTTC.

This CDR3 is CASSLGDSNQPQHF. Here the CDR3 DNA reads TGTGCCAGCAGTTTAGGGGACAGCAATCAGCCCCAGCATTTT. The V call is TRBV12-3 or TRBV12-4, the J call TRBJ1-5, with D tentatively TRBD1 (5 bases). The V end lost 1 base, the J end lost 1 base, and 5 bases lay between the germline ends. The CDR3 runs 14 residues.

This clonotype was seen repeatedly, ten times or more. The chain recombines TRBV29-1 with TRBJ2-7, with D possibly TRBD2 on 5 matching bases. Germline V gene lookup returns CDR1 SQVTM and CDR2 ANQGSEA. Between the trimmed V and J ends, which lost 2 bases and 3 bases, there was a span of 8 bases. CDR3 length: 12 residues. CDR3 residues: CSVELADYEQYF. As DNA, the CDR3 is TGCAGCGTTGAACTAGCAGACTACGAGCAGTACTTC.

The chain joins TRBV7-2 to TRBJ1-6; D may be TRBD1 (5 bases). The V and J ends lost 1 base and 5 bases respectively, with 15 bases between them. The CDR3 runs 17 residues. Germline loops: CDR1 SGHTA, CDR2 FQGNSA. This chain's CDR3 is CASSLDPRDYNNSPLHF. CDR3 nucleotide sequence: TGTGCCAGCAGCTTAGATCCGAGGGACTATAATAATTCACCCCTCCACTTT.

This clonotype was detected many times. The chain employs TRBV6-2 or TRBV6-3 and TRBJ2-7; TRBD2 might be the D (6 bases). Trimming removed 10 bases at V and 2 bases at J, with 18 bases between. This CDR3 is built from 14 residues. Germline lookup yields CDR1 MNHEY and CDR2 SVGEGT. This CDR3 is CATDQEGRTYEQYF. The CDR3 DNA follows: TGTGCCACCGACCAGGAGGGCCGCACCTACGAGCAGTACTTC.

This clonotype was observed a few times. V usage is TRBV3-1 and J usage is TRBJ1-6; the D gene is possibly TRBD1 (5 bases). This CDR3 comprises 15 residues. The V gene lost 0 bases and the J gene lost 10 bases, with 13 bases spanning the gap. Germline CDR1 and CDR2: LGHDT and YNNKEL (reference sequence). The CDR3, as DNA: TGTGCCAGCAGCCAAGATCGTGGGGGAGGGTCACCCCTCCACTTT. This translates into CASSQDRGGGSPLHF.

This clonotype was detected only a few times. The chain employs TRBV19 and TRBJ2-4, with 14 bases that match TRBD2. Germline V gives CDR1 LNHDA, CDR2 SQIVND (reference sequence). CDR3 length equals 18 residues. Trimming at V came to 8 bases and at J to 0 bases, leaving 9 bases not matched to a gene. For the CDR3, the DNA is TGTGCCAGTGCGCAGACTAGCGGGGGGGCTCTAGCCAAAAACATTCAGTACTTC. Translated, it gives CASAQTSGGALAKNIQYF.

This clonotype ranks as medium-sized. The chain is built from TRBV27 and TRBJ2-1; 7 nucleotides align to TRBD2. V lost 4 bases, J lost 5 bases, and 20 bases stayed unmatched. CDR3 length: 19 residues. The germline V gene has CDR1 MNHEY and CDR2 SMNVEV (reference sequence). The chain's CDR3 is CASSSSRRIVAGSHNEQFF. CDR3 DNA sequence: TGTGCCAGCAGTTCGTCTAGGAGGATCGTAGCGGGTTCTCACAATGAGCAGTTCTTC.

Only a few counts were recorded for this clonotype. This chain connects TRBV29-1 to TRBJ1-1; D unresolved. Trimming took 3 bases from V and 1 from J, leaving 9 bases between them. CDR3 length: 13 residues. CDR1 is SQVTM, CDR2 ANQGSEA, per germline. The DNA for the CDR3 is TGCAGCGTTGAGTCAGGTCGGAACACTGAAGCTTTCTTT. Translating it yields CSVESGRNTEAFF.

This clonotype was observed at least ten times. The chain couples TRBV5-1 to TRBJ2-4, with D unclear. Between the trimmed V and J ends, which lost 1 base and 0 bases, there was a span of 29 bases. Germline lookup yields CDR1 SGHRS and CDR2 YFSETQ. The CDR3 has 22 residues. The CDR3 DNA reads as TGCGCCAGCAGCTTGTTAATGCTGCAGGTTCCCTCTATCGATCTAGCCAAAAACATTCAGTACTTC. Translated, it gives CASSLLMLQVPSIDLAKNIQYF.

This clonotype has just a few counts. This chain links TRBV27 with TRBJ2-1, with D possibly matching TRBD2 (5 bases). This CDR3 region has 13 residues. With 1 base removed from V and 10 bases from J, the gap between germline ends came to 11 bases. Germline assignment: CDR1 MNHEY and CDR2 SMNVEV (reference sequence). The CDR3 here is CASSLWAGNEQFF. CDR3 bases: TGTGCCAGCAGTTTATGGGCCGGGAACGAGCAGTTCTTC.

By frequency in the sample, this clonotype is medium-sized. V is TRBV6-2 or TRBV6-3 and J is TRBJ2-2; D unclear. Trimming left V 7 bases short and J 6 bases short, with 6 bases between. This CDR3 contains 11 residues. CDR1 is MNHEY, CDR2 SVGEGT, per germline. The CDR3 region has the DNA TGTGCCAGCAAGTACCCCGGGGAGCTGTTTTTT. This gives the protein CASKYPGELFF.

This clonotype was counted many times. V is TRBV7-9 and J is TRBJ2-1, with TRBD2 matching 7 bases. J was trimmed by 6 bases and V by 10 bases; bases with no gene match: 15. The CDR3 sequence is 15 residues long. The V gene's germline CDR1 is SEHNR and CDR2 FQNEAQ (reference sequence). CDR3 in amino acids: CATGRGGSSSNEQFF. For the CDR3, the DNA is TGTGCCACCGGCCGCGGGGGTTCCTCCAGCAATGAGCAGTTCTTC.

Turning to this clonotype: A far larger clone is off by one base, so a read error is likely. The V and J genes are TRBV18 and TRBJ2-1; the D is unclear. With 0 bases removed from V and 10 bases from J, the gap between germline ends came to 16 bases. CDR1 is KGHSH and CDR2 is LQKENI in the germline V gene. The CDR3 loop spans 15 amino acids. The CDR3 protein is CASSPPSKASYEQFF. The CDR3, as DNA: TGTGCCAGCTCACCACCTAGTAAGGCCTCCTACGAGCAGTTCTTC.

This chain links TRBV10-3 with TRBJ1-1; a weak D match, TRBD1 (5 bases). V dropped 3 bases and J dropped 2 bases, with 10 bases sitting between them. The CDR3 totals 14 residues. The germline gives CDR1 ENHRY, CDR2 SYGVKD. CDR3 region: CAISDRDGNTEAFF. CDR3 bases: TGTGCCATCAGTGACCGGGACGGAAACACTGAAGCTTTCTTT.

This clonotype is labeled medium-sized. The chain is built from TRBV20-1 and TRBJ2-5; 8 bases fit TRBD2. The V and J ends lost 2 bases and 1 base, in that order; junction bases with no gene match: 3. This CDR3 is 14 amino acids long. The germline V gene has CDR1 DFQATT and CDR2 SNEGSKA (reference sequence). Written as DNA, the CDR3 is TGCAGTGCTAGACTAGCGGGCCCCCAAGAGACCCAGTACTTC. Encoded protein: CSARLAGPQETQYF.

This clonotype has at least ten counts. This sequence joins TRBV20-1 and TRBJ1-4, with D possibly matching TRBD1 (6 bases). V shed 3 bases and J shed 7 bases, with 21 bases lying between them. This CDR3 comprises 16 residues. Germline V gene data show CDR1 as DFQATT and CDR2 as SNEGSKA (reference sequence). In nucleotides, the CDR3 is TGCAGTGCTAGGGTTAAGGTTGGCAGGGGAGGTGAAAAACTGTTTTTT. Its protein is CSARVKVGRGGEKLFF.

This clonotype was recorded at least ten times. The chain combines TRBV21-1 with TRBJ1-1. TRBV21-1 constitutes a pseudogene. There are 13 residues in the CDR3. The CDR3 DNA follows: TGTGCCAGCAGCAGTCACATGAACACTGAAGCTTTCTTT. It specifies CASSSHMNTEAFF.

The V call is TRBV20-1, the J call TRBJ1-6; tentative D call: TRBD1 (5 bases). Trimming took 0 bases from V and 0 from J, leaving 9 bases between them. This CDR3 is 16 amino acids long. Germline V gene data show CDR1 as DFQATT and CDR2 as SNEGSKA (reference sequence). The CDR3 DNA sequence: TGCAGTGCTAGAGATCGACAGCTCTCCTATAATTCACCCCTCCACTTT. Amino acid sequence: CSARDRQLSYNSPLHF.

Many counts were recorded for this clonotype. This chain connects TRBV20-1 to TRBJ1-1, with a tentative D call TRBD1 (5 bases). The ends were cut back, 0 bases at V and 1 base at J, with 12 bases in the middle. There are 15 residues in the CDR3. Germline lookup yields CDR1 DFQATT and CDR2 SNEGSKA (reference sequence). The CDR3 sequence is CSARDRGRGNTEAFF. The CDR3 DNA follows: TGCAGTGCTAGAGATCGGGGAAGGGGGAACACTGAAGCTTTCTTT.

Only one count was recorded for this clonotype. This chain connects TRBV2 to TRBJ2-7; 7 bases agree with TRBD2. From germline, CDR1 is SNHLY and CDR2 FYNNEI. The CDR3 covers 13 residues. Trimming at V came to 8 bases and at J to 0 bases, leaving 4 bases not matched to a gene. CDR3 in DNA: TGTGCCAGCGGGGGGGGGAGCTCCTACGAGCAGTACTTC. This encodes CASGGGSSYEQYF.